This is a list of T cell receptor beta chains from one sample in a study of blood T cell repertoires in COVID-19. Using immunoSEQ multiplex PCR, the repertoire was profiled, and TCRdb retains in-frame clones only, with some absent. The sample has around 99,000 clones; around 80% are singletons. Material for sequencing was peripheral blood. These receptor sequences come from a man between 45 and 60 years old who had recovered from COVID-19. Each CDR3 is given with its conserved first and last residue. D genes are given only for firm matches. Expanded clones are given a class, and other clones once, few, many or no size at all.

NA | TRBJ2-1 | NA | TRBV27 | CASTPNRAYNEQFF | TGTGCCAGCACCCCAAACAGGGCTTACAATGAGCAGTTCTTC
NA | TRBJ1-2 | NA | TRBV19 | CASSISGSYGYTF | TGTGCCAGTAGTATTTCAGGGTCCTATGGCTACACCTTC
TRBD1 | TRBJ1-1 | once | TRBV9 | CASSAPRGAATEAFF | TGTGCCAGCAGCGCACCCAGGGGGGCGGCCACTGAAGCTTTCTTT
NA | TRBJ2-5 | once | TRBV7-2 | CASSFIPASHTQYF | TGTGCCAGCAGCTTTATTCCAGCGAGTCATACCCAGTACTTC
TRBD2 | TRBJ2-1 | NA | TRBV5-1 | CASSLDGTRGYNEQFF | TGCGCCAGCAGCTTGGACGGGACTAGGGGTTACAATGAGCAGTTCTTC
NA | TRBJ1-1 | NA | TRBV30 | CAWSAGAEAFF | TGTGCCTGGAGTGCAGGGGCCGAAGCTTTCTTT
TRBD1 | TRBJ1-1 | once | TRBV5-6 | CASLTGGLRTEAFF | TGTGCCAGTTTGACAGGGGGCTTGCGCACTGAAGCTTTCTTT
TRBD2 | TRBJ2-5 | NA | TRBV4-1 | CASTSLDGSGETQYF | TGCGCCAGCACGTCGCTCGACGGTAGCGGGGAGACCCAGTACTTC
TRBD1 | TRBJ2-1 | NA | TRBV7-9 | CASDLDRVGYNEQFF | TGTGCCAGCGACTTGGACAGGGTAGGTTACAATGAGCAGTTCTTC
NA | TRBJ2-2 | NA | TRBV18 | CASSPGWGAGELFF | TGTGCCAGCTCACCAGGTTGGGGCGCCGGGGAGCTGTTTTTT
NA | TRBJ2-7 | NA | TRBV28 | CASSLTTYEQYF | TGTGCCAGCAGTCTTACTACCTACGAGCAGTACTTC
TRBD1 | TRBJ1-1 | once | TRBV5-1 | CASRRTGENTEAFF | TGCGCCAGCAGACGGACAGGGGAGAACACTGAAGCTTTCTTT
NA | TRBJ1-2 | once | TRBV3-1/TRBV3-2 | CASSRSQGSGYTF | TGTGCCAGCAGCCGAAGTCAGGGGTCTGGCTACACCTTC
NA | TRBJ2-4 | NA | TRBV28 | CASTLRGAEKNIQYF | TGTGCCAGCACCCTACGGGGGGCAGAGAAAAACATTCAGTACTTC
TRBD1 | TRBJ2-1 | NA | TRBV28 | CASSSPLGTGGVEQFF | TGTGCCAGCAGTTCCCCACTCGGGACAGGGGGCGTGGAGCAGTTCTTC
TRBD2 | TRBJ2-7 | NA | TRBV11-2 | CASSSGLAGVYEQYF | TGTGCCAGCAGCAGCGGACTAGCGGGGGTTTACGAGCAGTACTTC
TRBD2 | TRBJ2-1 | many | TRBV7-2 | CASSLIRIAGYNEQFF | TGTGCCAGCAGCTTAATAAGGATAGCGGGGTACAATGAGCAGTTCTTC
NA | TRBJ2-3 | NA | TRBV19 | CASSAILARRPSTDTQYF | TGTGCCAGTAGTGCCATCCTAGCGCGTCGGCCTAGCACAGATACGCAGTATTTT
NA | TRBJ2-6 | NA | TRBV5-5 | CASSFGSGANVLTF | TGTGCCAGCAGCTTCGGCTCTGGGGCCAACGTCCTGACTTTC
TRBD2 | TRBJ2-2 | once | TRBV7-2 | CASSSRLAGAFNTGELFF | TGTGCCAGCAGCTCTCGACTAGCGGGGGCCTTCAACACCGGGGAGCTGTTTTTT
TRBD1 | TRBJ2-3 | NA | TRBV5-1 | CASSSGTDTDTQYF | TGCGCCAGCAGCTCGGGGACAGACACAGATACGCAGTATTTT
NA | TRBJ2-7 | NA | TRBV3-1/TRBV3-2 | CASSQGVGGYEQYF | TGTGCCAGCAGCCAAGGGGTGGGAGGATACGAGCAGTACTTC
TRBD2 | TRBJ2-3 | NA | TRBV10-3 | CAISDISGMVTDTQYF | TGTGCCATCAGTGACATTAGCGGGATGGTCACAGATACGCAGTATTTT
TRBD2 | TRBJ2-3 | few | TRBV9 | CASSVATGTSGGLFDTQYF | TGTGCCAGCAGCGTAGCTACTGGGACTAGCGGGGGTTTGTTCGATACGCAGTATTTT